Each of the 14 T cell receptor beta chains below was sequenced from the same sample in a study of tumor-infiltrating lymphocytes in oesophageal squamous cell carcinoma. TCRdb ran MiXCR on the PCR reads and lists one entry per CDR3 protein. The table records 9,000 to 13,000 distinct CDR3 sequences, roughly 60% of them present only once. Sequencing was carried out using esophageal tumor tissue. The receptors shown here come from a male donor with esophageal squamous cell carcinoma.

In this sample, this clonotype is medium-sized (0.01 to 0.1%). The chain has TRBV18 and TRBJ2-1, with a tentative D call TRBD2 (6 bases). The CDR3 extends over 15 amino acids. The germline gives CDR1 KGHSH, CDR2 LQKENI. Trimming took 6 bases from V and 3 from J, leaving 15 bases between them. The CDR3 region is CASSTSGLHYNEQFF. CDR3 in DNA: TGTGCCAGCTCGACTTCCGGACTACACTACAATGAGCAGTTCTTC.

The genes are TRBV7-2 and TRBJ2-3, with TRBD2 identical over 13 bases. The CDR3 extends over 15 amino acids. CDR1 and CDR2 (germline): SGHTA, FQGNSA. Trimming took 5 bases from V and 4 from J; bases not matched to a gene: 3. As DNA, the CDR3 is TGTGCCAGCAGCCGACTAGCGGGAGGTTCAGATACGCAGTATTTT. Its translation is CASSRLAGGSDTQYF.

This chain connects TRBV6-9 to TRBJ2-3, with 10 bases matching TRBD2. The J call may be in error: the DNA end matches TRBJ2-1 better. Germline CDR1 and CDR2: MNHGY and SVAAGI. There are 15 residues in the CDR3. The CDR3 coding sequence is TGTGCCAGCAGTTATGCTAGCGGGAGATCGAATGAGCAGTTCTTC. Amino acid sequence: CASSYASGRSNEQFF.

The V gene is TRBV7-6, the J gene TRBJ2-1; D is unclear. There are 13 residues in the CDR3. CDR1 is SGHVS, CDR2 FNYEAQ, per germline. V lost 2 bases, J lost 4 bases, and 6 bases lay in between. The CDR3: CASSLTRYNEQFF. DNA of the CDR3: TGTGCCAGCAGCTTAACCAGATACAATGAGCAGTTCTTC.

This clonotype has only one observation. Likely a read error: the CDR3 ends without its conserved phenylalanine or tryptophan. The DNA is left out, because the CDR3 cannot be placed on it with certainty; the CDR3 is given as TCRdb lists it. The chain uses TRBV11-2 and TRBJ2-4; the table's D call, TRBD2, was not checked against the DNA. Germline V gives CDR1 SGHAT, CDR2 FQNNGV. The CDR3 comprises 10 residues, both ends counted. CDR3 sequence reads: CASSLRDSSG.

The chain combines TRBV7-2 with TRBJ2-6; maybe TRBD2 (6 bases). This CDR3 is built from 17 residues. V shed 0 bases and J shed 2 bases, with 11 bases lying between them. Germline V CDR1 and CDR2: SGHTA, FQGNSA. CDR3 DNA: TGTGCCAGCAGCTTAGCGGGTGGAGGGCCTGGGGCCAACGTCCTGACTTTC. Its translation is CASSLAGGGPGANVLTF.

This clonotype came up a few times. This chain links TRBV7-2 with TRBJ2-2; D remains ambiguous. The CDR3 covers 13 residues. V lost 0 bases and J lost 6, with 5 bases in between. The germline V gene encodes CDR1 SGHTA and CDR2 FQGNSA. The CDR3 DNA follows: TGTGCCAGCAGCTTAGCGATCGCCGGGGAGCTGTTTTTT. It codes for CASSLAIAGELFF.

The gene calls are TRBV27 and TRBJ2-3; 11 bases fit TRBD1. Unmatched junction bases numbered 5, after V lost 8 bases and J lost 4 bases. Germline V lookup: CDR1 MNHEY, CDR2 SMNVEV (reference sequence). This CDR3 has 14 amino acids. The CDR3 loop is CASYRTGGSDTQYF. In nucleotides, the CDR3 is TGTGCCAGCTATAGGACAGGGGGCTCAGATACGCAGTATTTT.

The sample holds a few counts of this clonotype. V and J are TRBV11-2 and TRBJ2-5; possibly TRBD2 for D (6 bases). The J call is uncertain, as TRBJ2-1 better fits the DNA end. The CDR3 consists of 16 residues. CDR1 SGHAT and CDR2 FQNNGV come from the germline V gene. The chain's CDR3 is CASSRVEGRESPEQFF. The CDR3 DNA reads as TGTGCCAGCAGCCGTGTAGAGGGACGGGAGTCCCCCGAGCAGTTCTTC.

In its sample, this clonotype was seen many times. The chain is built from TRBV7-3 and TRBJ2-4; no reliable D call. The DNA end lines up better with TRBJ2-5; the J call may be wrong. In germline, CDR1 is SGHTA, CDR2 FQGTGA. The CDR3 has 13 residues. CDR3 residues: CASSLMAQETQYF. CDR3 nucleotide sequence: TGTGCCAGCAGCTTAATGGCACAAGAGACCCAGTACTTC.

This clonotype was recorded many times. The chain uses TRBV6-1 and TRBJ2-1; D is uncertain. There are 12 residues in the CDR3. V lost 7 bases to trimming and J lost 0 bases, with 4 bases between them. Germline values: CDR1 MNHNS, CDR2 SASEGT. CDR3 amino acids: CASTPSYNEQFF. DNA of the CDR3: TGTGCCAGCACTCCCTCCTACAATGAGCAGTTCTTC.

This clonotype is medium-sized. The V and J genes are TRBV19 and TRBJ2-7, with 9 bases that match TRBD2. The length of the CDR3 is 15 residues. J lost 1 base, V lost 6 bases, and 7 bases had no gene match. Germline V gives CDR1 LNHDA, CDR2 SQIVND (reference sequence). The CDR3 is CASSPLAGLSYEQYF. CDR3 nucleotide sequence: TGTGCCAGTAGCCCACTAGCGGGCCTATCCTACGAGCAGTACTTC. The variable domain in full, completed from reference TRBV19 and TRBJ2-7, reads DGGITQSPKYLFRKEGQNVTLSCEQNLNHDAMYWYRQDPGQGLRLIYYSQIVNDFQKGDIAEGYSVSREKKESFPLTVTSAQKNPTAFYLCASSPLAGLSYEQYFGPGTRLTVT.

This CDR3 reads CAISKVNNEQYF. CDR3 DNA sequence: TGTGCCATCAGCAAGGTGAATAACGAGCAGTACTTC. The chain joins TRBV10-3 to TRBJ2-3; no reliable D call. TRBJ2-7 matches the DNA end more closely, so the J call is doubtful. The CDR3 has 12 amino acids. Per the germline V gene, CDR1 is ENHRY and CDR2 is SYGVKD.

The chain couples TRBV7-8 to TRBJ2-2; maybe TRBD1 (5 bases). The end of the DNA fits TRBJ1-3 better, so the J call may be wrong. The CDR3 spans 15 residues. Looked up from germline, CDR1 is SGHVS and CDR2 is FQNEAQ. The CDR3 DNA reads TGTGCCAGCGACCCAGGGCAGGGAGGAGGAAACACCATATATTTT. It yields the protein CASDPGQGGGNTIYF.